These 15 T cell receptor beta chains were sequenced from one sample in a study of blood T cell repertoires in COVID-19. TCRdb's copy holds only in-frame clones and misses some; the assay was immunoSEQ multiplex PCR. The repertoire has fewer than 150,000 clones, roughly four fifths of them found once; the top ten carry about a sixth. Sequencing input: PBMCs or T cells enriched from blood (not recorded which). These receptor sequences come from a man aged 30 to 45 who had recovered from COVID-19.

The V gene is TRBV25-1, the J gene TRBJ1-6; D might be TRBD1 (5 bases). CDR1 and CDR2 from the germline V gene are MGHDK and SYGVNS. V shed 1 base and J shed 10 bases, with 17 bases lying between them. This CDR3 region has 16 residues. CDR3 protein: CASSELGEGGRSPLHF. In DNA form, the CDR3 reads TGTGCCAGCAGTGAATTGGGGGAGGGAGGTCGGTCACCCCTCCACTTT.

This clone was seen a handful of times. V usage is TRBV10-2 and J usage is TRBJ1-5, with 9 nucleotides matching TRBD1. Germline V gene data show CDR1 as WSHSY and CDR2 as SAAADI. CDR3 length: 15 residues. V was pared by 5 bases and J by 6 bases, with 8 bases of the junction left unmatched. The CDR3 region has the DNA TGCGCCAGCAGTCCGCCGGGACAGGGAACTCAGCCCCAGCATTTT. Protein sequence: CASSPPGQGTQPQHF.

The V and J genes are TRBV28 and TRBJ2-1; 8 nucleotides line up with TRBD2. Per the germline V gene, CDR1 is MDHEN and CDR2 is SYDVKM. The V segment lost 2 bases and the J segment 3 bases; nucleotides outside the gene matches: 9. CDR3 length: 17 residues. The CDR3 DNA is TGTGCCAGCAGTTTAACCCCGGGGCTAGCGGGCTACAATGAGCAGTTCTTC. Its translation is CASSLTPGLAGYNEQFF.

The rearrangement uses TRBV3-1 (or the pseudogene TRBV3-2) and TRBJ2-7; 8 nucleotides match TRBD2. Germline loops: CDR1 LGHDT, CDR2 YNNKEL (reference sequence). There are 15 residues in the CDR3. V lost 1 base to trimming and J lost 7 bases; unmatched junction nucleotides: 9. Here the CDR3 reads CASSQGRGVLREQYV. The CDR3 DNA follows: TGTGCCAGCAGCCAAGGGCGGGGGGTACTACGAGAGCAGTACGTC.

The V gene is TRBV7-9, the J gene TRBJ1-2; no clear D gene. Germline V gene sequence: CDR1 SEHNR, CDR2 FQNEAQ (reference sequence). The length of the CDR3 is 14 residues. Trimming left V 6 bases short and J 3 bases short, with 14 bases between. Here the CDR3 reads CASRPSGEDYGYTF. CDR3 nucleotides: TGTGCCAGCAGGCCATCGGGAGAAGACTATGGCTACACCTTC.

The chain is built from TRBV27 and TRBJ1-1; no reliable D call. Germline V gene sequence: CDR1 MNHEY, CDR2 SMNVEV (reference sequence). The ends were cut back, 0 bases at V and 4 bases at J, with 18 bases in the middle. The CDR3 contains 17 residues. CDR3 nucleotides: TGTGCCAGCAGTTTATCGGGTGGGGTGTGGGCGGGCACTGAAGCTTTCTTT. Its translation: CASSLSGGVWAGTEAFF.

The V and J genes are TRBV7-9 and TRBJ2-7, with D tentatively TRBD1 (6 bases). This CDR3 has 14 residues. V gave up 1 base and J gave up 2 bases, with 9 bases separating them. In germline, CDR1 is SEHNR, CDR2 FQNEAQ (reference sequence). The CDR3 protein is CASSLGGQPYEQYF. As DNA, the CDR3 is TGTGCCAGCAGCTTAGGAGGACAGCCCTACGAGCAGTACTTC.

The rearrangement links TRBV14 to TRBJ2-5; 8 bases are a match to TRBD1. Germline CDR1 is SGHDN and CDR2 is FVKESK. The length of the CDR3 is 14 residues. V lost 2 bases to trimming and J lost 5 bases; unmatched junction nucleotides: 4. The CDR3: CASSQRTGMETQYF. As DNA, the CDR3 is TGTGCCAGCAGCCAAAGGACAGGGATGGAGACCCAGTACTTC. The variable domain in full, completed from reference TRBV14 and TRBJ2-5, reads EAGVTQFPSHSVIEKGQTVTLRCDPISGHDNLYWYRRVMGKEIKFLLHFVKESKQDESGMPNNRFLAERTGGTYSTLKVQPAELEDSGVYFCASSQRTGMETQYFGPGTRLLVL.

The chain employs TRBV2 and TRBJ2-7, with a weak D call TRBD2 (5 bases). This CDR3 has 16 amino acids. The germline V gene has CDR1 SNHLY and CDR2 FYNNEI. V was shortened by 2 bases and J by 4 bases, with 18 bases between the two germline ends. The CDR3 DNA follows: TGTGCCAGCAGTGAATCCGACCACCCTAGCCTTTACGAGCAGTACGTC. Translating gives CASSESDHPSLYEQYV.

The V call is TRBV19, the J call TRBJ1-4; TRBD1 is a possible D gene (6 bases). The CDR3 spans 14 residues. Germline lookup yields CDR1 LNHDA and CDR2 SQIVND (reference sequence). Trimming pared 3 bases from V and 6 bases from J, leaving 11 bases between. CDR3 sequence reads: CASSINREDEKLFF. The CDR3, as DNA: TGTGCCAGTAGTATCAACAGGGAAGATGAAAAACTGTTTTTT. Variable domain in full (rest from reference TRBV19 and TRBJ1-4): DGGITQSPKYLFRKEGQNVTLSCEQNLNHDAMYWYRQDPGQGLRLIYYSQIVNDFQKGDIAEGYSVSREKKESFPLTVTSAQKNPTAFYLCASSINREDEKLFFGSGTQLSVL.

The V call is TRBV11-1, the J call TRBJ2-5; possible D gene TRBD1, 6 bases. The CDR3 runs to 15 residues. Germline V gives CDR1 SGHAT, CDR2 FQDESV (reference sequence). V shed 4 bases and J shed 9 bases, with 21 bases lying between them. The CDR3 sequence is CASSSSAQPSGAQYF. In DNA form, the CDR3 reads TGTGCCAGCAGCTCTTCGGCACAGCCTTCAGGGGCCCAGTACTTC.

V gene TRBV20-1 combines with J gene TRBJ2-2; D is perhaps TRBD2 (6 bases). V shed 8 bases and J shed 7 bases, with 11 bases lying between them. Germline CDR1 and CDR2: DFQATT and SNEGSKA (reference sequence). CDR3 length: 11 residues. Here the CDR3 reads CSCWGDGELFF. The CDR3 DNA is TGCAGTTGCTGGGGGGACGGGGAGCTGTTTTTT.

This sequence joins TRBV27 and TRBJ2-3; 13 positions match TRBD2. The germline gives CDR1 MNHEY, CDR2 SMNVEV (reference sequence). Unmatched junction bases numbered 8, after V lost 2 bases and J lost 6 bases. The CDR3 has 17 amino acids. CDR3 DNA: TGTGCCAGCAGTTTAGCGGGACTAGCGGGGCCCTTGGATACGCAGTATTTT. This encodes CASSLAGLAGPLDTQYF.

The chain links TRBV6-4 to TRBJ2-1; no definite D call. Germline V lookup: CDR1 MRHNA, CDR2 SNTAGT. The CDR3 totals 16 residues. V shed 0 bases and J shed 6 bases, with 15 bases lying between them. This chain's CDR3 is CASSDSKSSHSNEQFF. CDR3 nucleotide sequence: TGTGCCAGCAGTGACTCGAAGTCGAGTCACAGCAATGAGCAGTTCTTC.

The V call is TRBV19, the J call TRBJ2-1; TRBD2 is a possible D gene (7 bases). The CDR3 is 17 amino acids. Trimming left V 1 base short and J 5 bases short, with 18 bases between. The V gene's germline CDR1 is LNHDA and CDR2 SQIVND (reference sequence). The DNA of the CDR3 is TGTGCCAGTAGTATAGTGGGGGCGGGAGAGGTTGACAATGAGCAGTTCTTC. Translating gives CASSIVGAGEVDNEQFF.